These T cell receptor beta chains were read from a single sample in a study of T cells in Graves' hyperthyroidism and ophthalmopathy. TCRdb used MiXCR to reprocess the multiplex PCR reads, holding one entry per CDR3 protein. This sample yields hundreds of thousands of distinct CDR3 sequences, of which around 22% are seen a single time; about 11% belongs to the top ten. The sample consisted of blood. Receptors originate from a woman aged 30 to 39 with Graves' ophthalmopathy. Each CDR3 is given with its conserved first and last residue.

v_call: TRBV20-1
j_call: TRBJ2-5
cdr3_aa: CSASHGLAGESETQYF

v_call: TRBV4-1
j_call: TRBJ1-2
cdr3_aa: CASSQWGEANYGYTF

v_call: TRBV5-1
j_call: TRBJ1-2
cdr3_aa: CASSFRGGDDYGYTF

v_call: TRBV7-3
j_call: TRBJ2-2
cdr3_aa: CASSLVGKGRTGELFF

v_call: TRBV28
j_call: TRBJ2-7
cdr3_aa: CASSLGPRGGYEQYF

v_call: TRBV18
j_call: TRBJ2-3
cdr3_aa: CASSPGTSGVSSTDTQYF

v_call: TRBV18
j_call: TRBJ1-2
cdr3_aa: CASSPREVTHGYTF

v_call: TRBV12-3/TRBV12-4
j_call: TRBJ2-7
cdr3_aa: CASSQGAGLAGRHEQYF

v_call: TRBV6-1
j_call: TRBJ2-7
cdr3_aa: CASISAYEQYF

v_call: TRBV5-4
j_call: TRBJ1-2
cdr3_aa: CASSFDRAWGYTF

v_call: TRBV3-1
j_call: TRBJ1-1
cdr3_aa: CASSQDGGSNTEAFF

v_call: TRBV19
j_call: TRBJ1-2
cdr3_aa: CASISEWKISGSYGYTF

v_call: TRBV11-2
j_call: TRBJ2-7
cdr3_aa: CASSLGGLAGTYEQYF

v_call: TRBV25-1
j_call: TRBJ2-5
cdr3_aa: CASSEWNRVPETQYF